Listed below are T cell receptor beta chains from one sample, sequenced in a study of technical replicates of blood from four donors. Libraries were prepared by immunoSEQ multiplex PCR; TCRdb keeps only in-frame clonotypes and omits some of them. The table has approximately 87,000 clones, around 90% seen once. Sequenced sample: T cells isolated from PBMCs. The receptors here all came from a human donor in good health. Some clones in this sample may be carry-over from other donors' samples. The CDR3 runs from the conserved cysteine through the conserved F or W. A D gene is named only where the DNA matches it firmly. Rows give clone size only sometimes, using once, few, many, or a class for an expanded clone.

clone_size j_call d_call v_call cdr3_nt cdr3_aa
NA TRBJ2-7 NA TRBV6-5 TGTGCCAGCAGTAGGCAGGGAGGAAGAGAGCAGTACTTC CASSRQGGREQYF
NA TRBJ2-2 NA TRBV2 TGTGCCAGCATTCCCATTTCTGGGCCATTAGGCCTCGGGGAGCTGTTTTTT CASIPISGPLGLGELFF
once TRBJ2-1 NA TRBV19 TGTGCCAGTAGTATAAGGGGCAATGAGCAGTTCTTC CASSIRGNEQFF
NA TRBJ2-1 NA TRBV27 TGTGCCAGCACAACAGTCGGGAGTTATGGCAATGAGCAGTTCTTC CASTTVGSYGNEQFF
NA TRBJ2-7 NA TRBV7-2 TGTGCCAGCAGCTACCTCGGCAGGGTCTCCTACGAGCAGTACTTC CASSYLGRVSYEQYF
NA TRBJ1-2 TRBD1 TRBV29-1 TGCAGCGTTGTTAGACGGGACAGGGGAAACTATGGCTACACCTTC CSVVRRDRGNYGYTF
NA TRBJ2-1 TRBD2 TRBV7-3 TGTGCCAGCAGCTTCTCCTTTAGCGGGAGGACGGGGAATGAGCAGTTCTTC CASSFSFSGRTGNEQFF
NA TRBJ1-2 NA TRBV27 TGTGCCAGCAGTCCGCATGGGGGGGGCTACACCTTC CASSPHGGGYTF
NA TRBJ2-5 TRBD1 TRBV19 TGTGCCAGTAGTCCCCGGACAGGGGTAGTGGAGACCCAGTACTTC CASSPRTGVVETQYF
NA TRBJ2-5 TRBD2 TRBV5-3 TGTGCCAGAAGCCCTACTAGCGGGAGGTGCCAATTATACCGTCAAGAGACCCAGTACTTC CARSPTSGRCQLYRQETQYF
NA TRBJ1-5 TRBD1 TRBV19 TGTGCCAGTAGTCTAGACAGGGGCGGTCGTCAGCCCCAGCATTTT CASSLDRGGRQPQHF
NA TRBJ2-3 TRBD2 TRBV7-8 TGTGCCAGCAGCTTAAAACCGGGACTAGCCGCCGATACGCAGTATTTT CASSLKPGLAADTQYF
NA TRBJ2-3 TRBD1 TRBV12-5 TGTGCTAGTGGTTTACGAAAGGGGGCTACAGATACGCAGTATTTT CASGLRKGATDTQYF
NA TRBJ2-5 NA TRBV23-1 TGCGCCAGCAGTCAATCTGGGGAGCCCAAAGTAGAGACCCAGTACTTC CASSQSGEPKVETQYF
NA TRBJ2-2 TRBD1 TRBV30 TGTGCCTGGAGTCGCAGGGGGCGAAGCACCGGGGAGCTGTTTTTT CAWSRRGRSTGELFF
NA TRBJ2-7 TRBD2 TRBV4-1 TGCGCCAGCAGCCACCCATACAGCGGGAGCTCCTACGAGCAGTACTTC CASSHPYSGSSYEQYF
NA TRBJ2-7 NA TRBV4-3 TGCGCCAGCAGCCAAGAAGGCGGACAGAAATACTACGAGCAGTACTTC CASSQEGGQKYYEQYF
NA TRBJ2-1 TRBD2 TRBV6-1 TGTGCCAGCAGTAAAGGACTAGCGGGAGGGCGTATCCCCTACAATGAGCAGTTCTTC CASSKGLAGGRIPYNEQFF
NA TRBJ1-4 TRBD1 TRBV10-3 TGTGCCATCAGTGAGAAGACAGGGAAGGGTGAAAAACTGTTTTTT CAISEKTGKGEKLFF
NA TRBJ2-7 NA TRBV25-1 TGTGCCAGCCGACCGGCCGGAGGCGAGCAGTACTTC CASRPAGGEQYF
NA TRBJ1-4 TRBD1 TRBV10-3 TGTGCCATCAGTGAGTCGAGGCCTGGACAGGGGGAGGAAAAACTGTTTTTT CAISESRPGQGEEKLFF
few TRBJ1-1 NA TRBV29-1 TGCAGCGCTGCTTCTGCAGGTCAGGGGGCTTTCTTT CSAASAGQGAFF
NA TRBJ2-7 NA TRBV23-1 TGCGCCAGCAGTCAATCTACCGGGACAAACTCCTACGAGCAGTACTTC CASSQSTGTNSYEQYF
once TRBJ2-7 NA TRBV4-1 TGCGCCAGCAGCCAAGTGGTGCGGGCCTACGAGCAGTACTTC CASSQVVRAYEQYF
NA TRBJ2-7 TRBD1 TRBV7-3 TGTGCCAGCAGCTTAGAACCGGGACAGACCTACGAGCAGTACTTC CASSLEPGQTYEQYF
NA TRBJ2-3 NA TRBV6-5 TGTGCCAGCAGTTACGCGTCTAGCACAGATACGCAGTATTTT CASSYASSTDTQYF
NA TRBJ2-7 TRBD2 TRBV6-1 TGTGCCAGCAGCACCGGGACTAGCGTTTACGAGCAGTACTTC CASSTGTSVYEQYF
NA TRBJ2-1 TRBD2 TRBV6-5 TGTGCCAGCATGCATCAGCGGGAGACGGGCAATGAGCAGTTCTTC CASMHQRETGNEQFF
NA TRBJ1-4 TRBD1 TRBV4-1 TGCGCCAGCAGCCAACTGGGGCGGGACAGGGGGCTTGAAAAACTGCTTTTT CASSQLGRDRGLEKLLF
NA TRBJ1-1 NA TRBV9 TGTGCCAGCAGCCCGAGCGGGGGGAAGGTGAACACTGAAGCTTTCTTT CASSPSGGKVNTEAFF
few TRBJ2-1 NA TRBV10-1 TGCGCCAGCAGTGAGTCTAGGGGAGGTGAGCAGTTCTTC CASSESRGGEQFF
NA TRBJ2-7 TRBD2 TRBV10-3 TGTGCCATCAGTGACCTAGCGGGAGGTAAAGAGCAGTACTTC CAISDLAGGKEQYF
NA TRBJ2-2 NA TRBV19 TGTGCCAGTAGTATCGCAGGGAGGACCGGGGAGCTGTTTTTT CASSIAGRTGELFF
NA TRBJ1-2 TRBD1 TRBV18 TGTGCCAGCTCCCCTAACGGACAGGGAGACTATGGCTACACCTTC CASSPNGQGDYGYTF
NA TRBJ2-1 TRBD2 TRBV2 TGTGCCAGCAGCCGGGGACTAGCGGGAGGGAATGAGCAGTTCTTC CASSRGLAGGNEQFF
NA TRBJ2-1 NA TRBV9 TGTGCCAGCAGCGTAAAACTAGCCTCCTACAATGAGCAGTTCTTC CASSVKLASYNEQFF
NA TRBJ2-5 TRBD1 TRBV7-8 TGTGCCAGCAGCTTATTCCCCTCAGGGGGCGACCATCCAGAGACCCAGTACTTC CASSLFPSGGDHPETQYF
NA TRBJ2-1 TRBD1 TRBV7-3 TGTGCCAGCAGCTTAATGGCAGGGGGCGCTTCCCCTTCTTTCTTC CASSLMAGGASPSFF
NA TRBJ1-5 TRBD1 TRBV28 TGTGCCAGCAGTTTGTACGGGACAGCGGTTGGACAGCCCCAGCATTTT CASSLYGTAVGQPQHF
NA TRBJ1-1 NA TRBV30 TGTGCCTGGAACTACGGGAGCACTGAAGCTTTCTTT CAWNYGSTEAFF
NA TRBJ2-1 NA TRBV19 TGTGCCAGTAGTATACTGGGCGCGTACAATGAGCAGTTCTTC CASSILGAYNEQFF
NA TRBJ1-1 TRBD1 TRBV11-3 TGTGCCAGCAGGCGGACAGGGGGCGCCGCTTTCTTT CASRRTGGAAFF
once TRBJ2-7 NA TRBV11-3 TGTGCCAGCAGCAGGACAGTTTACGAGCAGTACTTC CASSRTVYEQYF
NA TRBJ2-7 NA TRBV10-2 TGCGCCAGCAAGGCGGGTACTAACGAGCAGTACTTC CASKAGTNEQYF
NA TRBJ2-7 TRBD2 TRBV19 TGTGCCAGTAGTTCACAGGGACTAGCGGGAGTCTACGAGCAGTACTTC CASSSQGLAGVYEQYF
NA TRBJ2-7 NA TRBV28 TGTGCCAGCAGTTCGACAGTTTACGAGCAGTACTTC CASSSTVYEQYF
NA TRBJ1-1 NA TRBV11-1 TGTGCCAGCAGCTTAGAGGAGGGCGTAACTGAAGCTTTCTTT CASSLEEGVTEAFF
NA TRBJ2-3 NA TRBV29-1 TGCAGCGTTGGAGTGGGCAGGAGCACAGATACGCAGTATTTT CSVGVGRSTDTQYF
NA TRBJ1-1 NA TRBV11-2 TGTGCCAGCAGCTTAATGGCGGGGGCTACGACTTTCTTT CASSLMAGATTFF